This passage covers 32 T cell receptor beta chains from one sample sequenced in a study of shared clonotypes between healthy human individuals. Generated by immunoSEQ multiplex PCR, the TCRdb table keeps only in-frame clones and is missing some. Of 950,000 to 1,100,000 clones listed, about 75% were seen once; the top ten hold 1.4%. The specimen was memory CD4+ T cells sorted from blood. Subset indicated: CD45RA-negative fraction. Receptor source: a man younger than 30 in good health.

This chain uses TRBV9 with TRBJ2-1; 8 bases agree with TRBD1. The CDR3 is 14 amino acids. Germline CDR1 is SGDLS and CDR2 is YYNGEE. Trimming removed 6 bases from V and 7 bases from J; junction bases left unmatched: 9. Here the CDR3 reads CASTPPGGENEQFF. The DNA of the CDR3 is TGTGCCAGCACCCCCCCAGGGGGCGAGAATGAGCAGTTCTTC.

A word on this clone: Other DNA sequences from this sample encode an identical CDR3 as well. The V and J genes are TRBV5-1 and TRBJ1-5; 7 bases match TRBD1. Germline-derived CDR1 and CDR2 are SGHRS and YFSETQ. With 4 bases clipped from V and 3 bases from J, the junction kept 4 bases outside the gene matches. This CDR3 region has 14 residues. The CDR3 region is CASSQGGPNQPQHF. The CDR3 nucleotides are TGCGCCAGCAGCCAGGGGGGGCCCAATCAGCCCCAGCATTTT.

Comment on this clone: This same CDR3 is encoded by further DNA sequences in the sample. The chain combines TRBV7-9 with TRBJ2-5; no definite D call. Germline CDR1 reads SEHNR; CDR2 reads FQNEAQ (reference sequence). The CDR3 contains 11 residues. With 4 bases removed from V and 3 bases from J, the gap between germline ends came to 3 bases. CDR3: CASSSEETQYF. The CDR3 bases are TGTGCCAGCAGCTCAGAAGAGACCCAGTACTTC.

The chain is built from TRBV5-1 and TRBJ2-3, with 7 bases matching TRBD1. In germline, CDR1 is SGHRS, CDR2 YFSETQ. The J segment lost 1 base and the V segment lost 4 bases, leaving 9 bases of the junction unmatched. The CDR3 runs 16 residues. The CDR3 DNA is TGCGCCAGCAGCAAAGGACAGGCCTGGGGCACAGATACGCAGTATTTT. This sequence encodes CASSKGQAWGTDTQYF.

The chain couples TRBV2 to TRBJ2-2; possibly TRBD1 or TRBD2 for D (5 bases each). The CDR3 covers 13 residues. Germline assignment: CDR1 SNHLY and CDR2 FYNNEI. V gave up 11 bases and J gave up 4 bases, with 14 bases separating them. CDR3 in amino acids: CAGGLRGTGELFF. The CDR3 DNA is TGTGCCGGCGGGCTAAGGGGCACCGGGGAGCTGTTTTTT. Variable domain in full (rest from reference TRBV2 and TRBJ2-2): EPEVTQTPSHQVTQMGQEVILRCVPISNHLYFYWYRQILGQKVEFLVSFYNNEISEKSEIFDDQFSVERPDGSNFTLKIRSTKLEDSAMYFCAGGLRGTGELFFGEGSRLTVL.

J is TRBJ2-1 and V is TRBV7-9; TRBD2 is a possible D gene (6 bases). V dropped 5 bases and J dropped 4 bases, with 21 bases sitting between them. The CDR3 consists of 17 residues. In germline, CDR1 is SEHNR, CDR2 FQNEAQ (reference sequence). The CDR3 sequence: CASSPLPSGGLYNEQFF. CDR3 nucleotide sequence: TGTGCCAGCAGCCCTCTACCGAGCGGAGGACTATACAATGAGCAGTTCTTC.

About this clone: A much more abundant neighbour one base away suggests this may be a read error. The chain carries TRBV21-1 and TRBJ1-1; TRBD1 is the table's D call and was not checked against the DNA. TRBV21-1 is a pseudogene. The CDR3 contains 13 residues. CDR3 nucleotide sequence: TGTGCCAGCAGCGTTACAGGGAACACTGAAGCTTTCTTT. Translation gives CASSVTGNTEAFF.

This rearrangement joins TRBV18 to TRBJ1-4; 7 positions agree with TRBD1. This CDR3 is built from 12 residues. The V gene end was trimmed by 9 bases and the J gene end by 5 bases; junction bases not matched to a gene: 3. CDR1 is KGHSH, CDR2 LQKENI, per germline. The CDR3 protein is CASRQGNEKLFF. DNA of the CDR3: TGTGCCAGTAGACAGGGAAATGAAAAACTGTTTTTT.

The genes are TRBV7-2 and TRBJ2-3; D uncertain. Deletions cut 1 base from V and 4 bases from J, with 6 bases between. The CDR3 spans 13 residues. In germline, CDR1 is SGHTA, CDR2 FQGNSA. Here the CDR3 DNA reads TGTGCCAGCAGCTTAGACTTAGCAGATACGCAGTATTTT. Encoded protein: CASSLDLADTQYF.

V and J are TRBV5-5 and TRBJ1-1, with unresolved D. Germline values: CDR1 SGHKS, CDR2 YYEKEE (reference sequence). V lost 0 bases to trimming and J lost 3 bases, with 6 bases between them. CDR3 length: 13 amino acids. CDR3 amino acids: CASSLAGDTEAFF. CDR3 nucleotide sequence: TGTGCCAGCAGCTTGGCTGGGGACACTGAAGCTTTCTTT.

J is TRBJ1-6 and V is TRBV10-3; D is possibly TRBD1 (5 bases). Trimming shortened V by 8 bases and J by 7 bases, and 18 bases separated the two germline ends. There are 15 residues in the CDR3. In germline, CDR1 is ENHRY, CDR2 SYGVKD. The CDR3 sequence is CAIGMGQAKNSPLHF. The DNA for the CDR3 is TGTGCCATCGGCATGGGGCAGGCGAAAAATTCACCCCTCCACTTT.

The CDR3 loop is CASSVVSGNGELFF. The CDR3 DNA is TGTGCCAGCAGCGTAGTGTCCGGAAACGGGGAGCTGTTTTTT. The rearrangement links TRBV9 to TRBJ2-2; no clear D. Trimming took 0 bases from V and 7 from J, leaving 10 bases between them. This CDR3 contains 14 residues. Germline V gives CDR1 SGDLS, CDR2 YYNGEE.

The V and J genes are TRBV4-1 and TRBJ2-7; 7 bases line up with TRBD2. Germline loops: CDR1 MGHRA, CDR2 YSYEKL. Losses at the gene ends were 1 base for V and 0 bases for J; bases not matched to a gene: 9. The CDR3 runs 17 residues. This chain's CDR3 is CASSQGRGGLSSYEQYF. The CDR3 nucleotides are TGCGCCAGCAGCCAAGGACGGGGAGGGCTGAGCTCCTACGAGCAGTACTTC.

The chain has TRBV28 and TRBJ2-3, with 10 bases aligning to TRBD1. The CDR3 is 17 amino acids. V gave up 4 bases and J gave up 4 bases; unmatched junction bases: 11. Germline lookup yields CDR1 MDHEN and CDR2 SYDVKM. CDR3 coding DNA: TGTGCCAGCAGTTCCTCTCCGACAGGGGGCCGGGCAGATACGCAGTATTTT. Translating it yields CASSSSPTGGRADTQYF.

The chain uses TRBV13 and TRBJ1-3; 7 bases agree with TRBD1. The CDR3 is 14 residues long. Germline V gives CDR1 PRHDT, CDR2 FYEKMQ (reference sequence). With V trimmed by 5 bases and J by 3 bases, 4 bases remained unmatched. The CDR3 coding sequence is TGTGCCAGCAGCCGTAACAGGGGTGGAAACACCATATATTTT. It encodes CASSRNRGGNTIYF.

The chain is built from TRBV5-4 and TRBJ2-1; 7 bases line up with TRBD2. The CDR3 is 15 residues long. Germline trimming cut 3 bases from V and 4 bases from J; bases unmatched to any gene: 7. The V gene's germline CDR1 is SGHNT and CDR2 YYREEE (reference sequence). CDR3 sequence reads: CASSSSGGSYNEQFF. The CDR3, as DNA: TGTGCCAGCAGCTCATCGGGGGGTTCGTACAATGAGCAGTTCTTC.

The chain links TRBV5-6 to TRBJ2-5; D is unclear. Per germline, CDR1 SGHDT and CDR2 YYEEEE. The CDR3 is 13 amino acids. Trimming left V 4 bases short and J 4 bases short, with 11 bases between. CDR3 coding DNA: TGTGCCAGCAGCCCCGGTACGAGAGAGACCCAGTACTTC. Its translation: CASSPGTRETQYF. The full variable domain, with the rest looked up from reference TRBV5-6 and TRBJ2-5, is DAGVTQSPTHLIKTRGQQVTLRCSPKSGHDTVSWYQQALGQGPQFIFQYYEEEERQRGNFPDRFSGHQFPNYSSELNVNALLLGDSALYLCASSPGTRETQYFGPGTRLLVL.

The chain employs TRBV10-3 and TRBJ2-2; D gene ambiguous. Trimming left V 9 bases short and J 4 bases short, with 6 bases between. CDR3 size: 11 residues. Germline assignment: CDR1 ENHRY and CDR2 SYGVKD. CDR3 DNA sequence: TGTGCCATTTGGGGCACCGGGGAGCTGTTTTTT. Translating gives CAIWGTGELFF.

This clone has more than one count but fewer than ten. V is TRBV12-5 and J is TRBJ1-5; unclear D gene. The V gene lost 7 bases and the J gene lost 2 bases, with 9 bases spanning the gap. CDR1 LGHNT and CDR2 FRNRAP come from the germline V gene. CDR3 size: 13 residues. For the CDR3, the DNA is TGTGCTAGTGCCCGGGAAGGCAATCAGCCCCAGCATTTT. Its protein is CASAREGNQPQHF. Combining the CDR3 with reference TRBV12-5 and TRBJ1-5 gives the whole variable domain DARVTQTPRHKVTEMGQEVTMRCQPILGHNTVFWYRQTMMQGLELLAYFRNRAPLDDSGMPKDRFSAEMPDATLATLKIQPSEPRDSAVYFCASAREGNQPQHFGDGTRLSIL.

This clone occurred once. At the DNA level, this CDR3 is encoded by other sequences in the same sample as well. This chain links TRBV9 with TRBJ2-3; perhaps TRBD1 as D (5 bases). Deletions cut 0 bases from V and 3 bases from J, with 5 bases between. This CDR3 is 13 amino acids long. The V gene's germline CDR1 is SGDLS and CDR2 YYNGEE. CDR3: CASSVDRTDTQYF. The CDR3 DNA reads TGTGCCAGCAGCGTAGACAGGACAGATACGCAGTATTTT.

The chain couples TRBV6-1 to TRBJ2-1, with TRBD1 identical over 11 bases. The length of the CDR3 is 15 residues. Germline lookup yields CDR1 MNHNS and CDR2 SASEGT. After removal of 5 bases from V and 5 bases from J, the junction contained 5 bases not matched to a gene. DNA of the CDR3: TGTGCCAGCAGTTCCGGGACAGGGGGTAACAATGAGCAGTTCTTC. Translation gives CASSSGTGGNNEQFF.

The chain combines TRBV10-1 with TRBJ2-7; 9 bases are shared with TRBD1. CDR1 and CDR2 (germline): WNHNN, SYGVQD (reference sequence). V was pared by 0 bases and J by 2 bases, with 5 bases of the junction left unmatched. The CDR3 is 16 residues long. Written as DNA, the CDR3 is TGCGCCAGCAGTGAGTCGAAACAGGGGGCAGCCTACGAGCAGTACTTC. Protein sequence: CASSESKQGAAYEQYF.

The chain couples TRBV5-6 to TRBJ2-1, with D possibly being TRBD2 (5 bases). Deletions cut 2 bases from V and 4 bases from J, with 13 bases between. Germline V lookup: CDR1 SGHDT, CDR2 YYEEEE. CDR3 size: 15 residues. The CDR3: CASSFGSERYNEQFF. Written as DNA, the CDR3 is TGTGCCAGCAGCTTCGGTAGCGAACGGTACAATGAGCAGTTCTTC.

In this sample, this clone turned up once. The chain is built from TRBV19 and TRBJ2-5; no clear D. Per the germline V gene, CDR1 is LNHDA and CDR2 is SQIVND (reference sequence). The CDR3 loop spans 15 amino acids. V was trimmed by 3 bases and J by 2 bases, leaving 13 bases between them. The CDR3 loop reads CASSIQAVKQETQYF. CDR3 DNA sequence: TGTGCCAGTAGTATTCAGGCAGTTAAACAAGAGACCCAGTACTTC.

V gene TRBV5-4 combines with J gene TRBJ2-5; D unclear. This CDR3 spans 15 amino acids. The germline V gene has CDR1 SGHNT and CDR2 YYREEE (reference sequence). Trimming left V 0 bases short and J 1 base short, with 10 bases between. The CDR3 protein is CASSLGRQSQETQYF. The CDR3 DNA sequence: TGTGCCAGCAGCTTGGGCCGACAAAGCCAAGAGACCCAGTACTTC.

This clone was seen just once. This chain connects TRBV6-1 to TRBJ1-6, with 7 bases that match TRBD1. The germline CDR1 and CDR2 sequences are MNHNS and SASEGT. With V trimmed by 6 bases and J by 9 bases, 8 bases remained unmatched. The CDR3 contains 14 residues. The CDR3: CASSPTGQGSPLHF. The DNA of the CDR3 is TGTGCCAGCAGCCCGACAGGGCAGGGTTCACCCCTCCACTTT.

This sequence joins TRBV18 and TRBJ2-3; 11 bases map to TRBD2. Looked up from germline, CDR1 is KGHSH and CDR2 is LQKENI. With V trimmed by 6 bases and J by 2 bases, 7 bases remained unmatched. The CDR3 length is 16 residues. The CDR3 loop reads CASSPPLAGDTDTQYF. CDR3 nucleotides: TGTGCCAGCTCGCCTCCACTAGCGGGGGACACAGATACGCAGTATTTT.

In this sample, this clone turned up many times. The rearrangement uses TRBV6-5 and TRBJ1-1, with TRBD1 identical over 7 bases. Germline trimming cut 5 bases from V and 7 bases from J; bases unmatched to any gene: 7. The CDR3 is 13 residues long. Germline loops: CDR1 MNHEY, CDR2 SVGAGI. CDR3 sequence: CASSETGTVEAFF. Here the CDR3 DNA reads TGTGCCAGCAGTGAGACAGGGACAGTTGAAGCTTTCTTT.

J is TRBJ2-6 and V is TRBV6-5, with D possibly TRBD2 on 6 matching bases. The CDR3 extends over 15 amino acids. Trimming left V 7 bases short and J 2 bases short, with 12 bases between. Germline V gene sequence: CDR1 MNHEY, CDR2 SVGAGI. In nucleotides, the CDR3 is TGTGCCAGCACTACATGGGGGGCTGGGGCCAACGTCCTGACTTTC. It is translated as CASTTWGAGANVLTF.

This chain uses TRBV7-9 with TRBJ1-3; D call uncertain. This CDR3 is built from 16 residues. Trimming removed 2 bases from V and 1 base from J, with 12 bases in between. Germline V gene data show CDR1 as SEHNR and CDR2 as FQNEAQ (reference sequence). CDR3 sequence (DNA): TGTGCCAGCAGCTTACGGCAGGAGGCTTCTGGAAACACCATATATTTT. The encoded protein is CASSLRQEASGNTIYF.

This chain links TRBV30 with TRBJ2-1; D is perhaps TRBD2 (5 bases). The length of the CDR3 is 13 residues. Per germline, CDR1 GTSNPN and CDR2 SVGIG (reference sequence). V was trimmed by 4 bases and J by 9 bases, leaving 16 bases between them. The CDR3 region is CAWTPGIASEQFF. The CDR3 coding sequence is TGTGCCTGGACCCCCGGGATAGCTAGTGAGCAGTTCTTC.

Only one count was recorded for this clone. The chain combines TRBV7-8 with TRBJ2-7; D is unclear. The CDR3 consists of 14 residues. V was cut by 3 bases and J by 3 bases, with 12 bases left in between. The germline V gene has CDR1 SGHVS and CDR2 FQNEAQ. The CDR3: CASSFNGRSYEQYF. CDR3 nucleotides: TGTGCCAGCAGCTTTAATGGCAGGAGCTACGAGCAGTACTTC.